A single sample gave rise to the 2 T cell receptor beta chains below, sequenced in a study of read filtering for tumor transcriptome and immune sequencing. From roughly 390 ng of RNA, a library with molecular barcoded alpha/delta and beta/gamma adaptors was made. TCRdb used MiXCR to reprocess the reads, holding one entry per CDR3 protein. Among some 46,000 distinct CDR3 sequences listed, about an eighth were seen once. Sequencing was performed on a population of CD138-negative cells sorted from bone marrow. The receptors originated from a donor aged 40 or older with multiple myeloma.

This clonotype came up many times. The chain combines TRBV10-3 with TRBJ1-1, with D perhaps matching TRBD1 (6 bases). The CDR3 has 17 residues. V lost 3 bases to trimming and J lost 1 base, with 18 bases between them. Germline loops: CDR1 ENHRY, CDR2 SYGVKD. This CDR3 is CAISDPMGARTNTEAFF. The CDR3 DNA follows: TGTGCCATCAGTGACCCTATGGGGGCTCGGACGAACACTGAAGCTTTCTTT.

This clonotype came up many times. The CDR3: CASSPRQVYSYEQYF. DNA for the CDR3: TGTGCCAGCAGTCCCCGACAGGTATACTCCTACGAGCAGTACTTC. The rearrangement joins TRBV2 to TRBJ2-7, with a tentative D call TRBD1 (6 bases). CDR3 size: 15 residues. CDR1 and CDR2 (germline): SNHLY, FYNNEI. The V end lost 5 bases, the J end lost 0 bases, and 14 bases lay between the germline ends. Full variable domain (missing parts from reference TRBV2 and TRBJ2-7): EPEVTQTPSHQVTQMGQEVILRCVPISNHLYFYWYRQILGQKVEFLVSFYNNEISEKSEIFDDQFSVERPDGSNFTLKIRSTKLEDSAMYFCASSPRQVYSYEQYFGPGTRLTVT.